Below, 17 T cell receptor beta chains from the same sample are listed, as sequenced in a study of T-cell reconstitution after alpha-beta-depleted transplantation in children. Unique molecular identifiers were used to barcode this TCRbeta library. From the PCR reads, TCRdb called clonotypes with MiXCR, one entry per CDR3 protein. This sample has 200,000 to 250,000 distinct CDR3 sequences, with around 9.2% found just once. The sample consisted of PBMCs, mostly from graft donor cells, taken 360 days after TCRalphabeta/CD19-depleted stem cell transplant. The receptor set was obtained from a male patient aged 2-15 years who had a stem cell transplant for acute myeloid leukemia, so the T cells may come from the graft donor.

This clonotype was detected only a few times. The chain couples TRBV27 to TRBJ2-2; TRBD2 is a possible D gene (5 bases). Germline loops: CDR1 MNHEY, CDR2 SMNVEV (reference sequence). The CDR3 is made up of 14 amino acids. V was clipped by 10 bases and J by 4 bases, with 16 bases between them. This CDR3 reads CATCFGVGTGELFF. The CDR3 bases are TGTGCCACCTGCTTCGGGGTAGGCACCGGGGAGCTGTTTTTT.

This clonotype has ten or more counts. This chain uses TRBV20-1 with TRBJ2-1; weak D call: TRBD1 (6 bases). The length of the CDR3 is 12 residues. Germline V gives CDR1 DFQATT, CDR2 SNEGSKA (reference sequence). CDR3 sequence (DNA): TGCAGGGGGGCTAGTTCCTACAATGAGCAGTTCTTC. Translation gives CRGASSYNEQFF.

This clonotype was observed a few times. This CDR3 reads CASTTPLTDTQYF. The DNA for the CDR3 is TGCGCCAGCACTACACCTCTCACAGATACGCAGTATTTT. This chain joins TRBV5-1 and TRBJ2-3; D is uncertain. CDR3 length: 13 amino acids. The V and J ends lost 6 bases and 2 bases respectively, with 10 bases between them. The germline V gene encodes CDR1 SGHRS and CDR2 YFSETQ.

This clonotype was recorded only once. The CDR3 sequence is CASSPMGGDHGYTF. DNA for the CDR3: TGTGCCAGCAGCCCTATGGGGGGAGATCATGGCTACACCTTC. V usage is TRBV7-6 and J usage is TRBJ1-2; possibly TRBD1 for D (5 bases). The CDR3 is made up of 14 amino acids. CDR1 SGHVS and CDR2 FNYEAQ come from the germline V gene. V shed 5 bases and J shed 6 bases, with 16 bases lying between them.

This clonotype was seen at least ten times. This chain uses TRBV21-1 with TRBJ2-1. TRBV21-1 is noted as a pseudogene. This CDR3 has 16 residues. The CDR3 protein is CASSTPIRSSYNEQFF. The CDR3 DNA reads TGTGCCAGCAGCACTCCGATTAGGAGCTCCTACAATGAGCAGTTCTTC.

The chain recombines TRBV12-3 or TRBV12-4 with TRBJ2-5, with 8 bases aligning to TRBD2. V lost 5 bases to trimming and J lost 4 bases; unmatched junction nucleotides: 12. The CDR3 length is 16 residues. For the CDR3, the DNA is TGTGCCAGCAGTCAGCGGACTAGCCCAAGGGGAGAGACCCAGTACTTC. Encoded protein: CASSQRTSPRGETQYF.

At least ten counts were recorded for this clonotype. The V and J genes are TRBV3-1 and TRBJ2-2, with 8 bases lining up with TRBD1. Germline CDR1 reads LGHDT; CDR2 reads YNNKEL (reference sequence). There are 16 residues in the CDR3. J gave up 0 bases and V 2 bases, and 2 bases lay outside the gene matches. CDR3 sequence: CASSQRQGTNTGELFF. The DNA of the CDR3 is TGTGCCAGCAGCCAACGACAGGGGACGAACACCGGGGAGCTGTTTTTT.

This clonotype has at least ten counts. The chain uses TRBV19 and TRBJ2-1; D perhaps matches TRBD2 (6 bases). This CDR3 has 13 amino acids. Germline CDR1 and CDR2: LNHDA and SQIVND (reference sequence). Deletions cut 6 bases from V and 11 bases from J, with 17 bases between. CDR3 sequence (DNA): TGTGCCAGTAGGATCCGCCCCGGAGGGAAGCAGTTCTTC. Translating gives CASRIRPGGKQFF.

V usage is TRBV7-2 and J usage is TRBJ1-1; tentative D call: TRBD1 (6 bases). This CDR3 is built from 14 residues. Deletions cut 5 bases from V and 2 bases from J, with 12 bases between. Per the germline V gene, CDR1 is SGHTA and CDR2 is FQGNSA. This chain's CDR3 is CASSPSTGNTEAFF. The DNA for the CDR3 is TGTGCCAGCAGCCCGTCGACAGGAAACACTGAAGCTTTCTTT.

The chain combines TRBV6-2 or TRBV6-3 with TRBJ2-1, with 9 positions matching TRBD1. Unmatched junction bases numbered 10, after V lost 6 bases and J lost 4 bases. Germline V gives CDR1 MNHEY, CDR2 SVGEGT. The CDR3 loop spans 16 amino acids. CDR3 in DNA: TGTGCCAGCAGACGATTCCGGGACAGGGTATACAATGAGCAGTTCTTC. This sequence encodes CASRRFRDRVYNEQFF.

The CDR3 DNA is TGTGCCGGGCCACACGCGCCCTACGAGCAGTACGTC. Translation gives CAGPHAPYEQYV. The rearrangement joins TRBV9 to TRBJ2-7; D is unclear. V gave up 10 bases and J gave up 2 bases, with 13 bases separating them. Germline CDR1 reads SGDLS; CDR2 reads YYNGEE. The CDR3 has 12 amino acids.

This chain connects TRBV29-1 to TRBJ2-2, with D maybe TRBD1 (5 bases). Trimming shortened V by 2 bases and J by 5 bases, and 18 bases separated the two germline ends. CDR3 size: 16 residues. Per germline, CDR1 SQVTM and CDR2 ANQGSEA. The CDR3 reads CSVESRVGRATGELFF. The DNA of the CDR3 is TGCAGCGTTGAAAGTAGAGTGGGCAGGGCGACCGGGGAGCTGTTTTTT.

In the case of this clonotype: Possible read error: a much larger clone is one base away. The CDR3 ends on some other residue instead of the conserved phenylalanine or tryptophan, so this is likely a read error. V gene TRBV20-1 combines with J gene TRBJ2-5; TRBD2 agrees at 13 bases. The CDR3 totals 15 residues. J was trimmed by 4 bases and V by 3 bases; bases with no gene match: 5. The germline gives CDR1 DFQATT, CDR2 SNEGSKA (reference sequence). DNA of the CDR3: TGCAGTGCTAGCGTGGGACTAGCGGGAAGAGAGACCCAGTACCTC. It specifies CSASVGLAGRETQYL.

About this clonotype itself: An end of the junction differs from the germline gene, which may be a read error. The V and J genes are TRBV5-5 and TRBJ2-1; maybe TRBD2 (7 bases). CDR1 is SGHKS and CDR2 is YYEKEE in the germline V gene (reference sequence). CDR3 length equals 16 residues. The CDR3 sequence is CASSSTWGGLYDEQFF. The DNA of the CDR3 is TGTGCCAGCAGCTCCACGTGGGGGGGCCTCTACGATGAGCAGTTCTTC.

Many counts were recorded for this clonotype. J is TRBJ2-1 and V is TRBV7-3; the match to TRBD2 covers 10 bases. Germline CDR1 and CDR2: SGHTA and FQGTGA. The J segment lost 4 bases and the V segment lost 2 bases, leaving 2 bases of the junction unmatched. CDR3 length equals 15 residues. The CDR3 sequence is CASSLLAGAYNEQFF. DNA for the CDR3: TGTGCCAGCAGCTTACTAGCGGGGGCATACAATGAGCAGTTCTTC.

This clonotype occurred a few times. The rearrangement links TRBV5-6 to TRBJ2-7; D is ambiguous. The germline V and J ends were trimmed by 1 base and 2 bases, with 7 bases remaining between them. This CDR3 comprises 13 residues. Germline lookup yields CDR1 SGHDT and CDR2 YYEEEE. The CDR3 nucleotides are TGTGCCAGCAGCTTGACAACCCCCTACGAGCAGTACTTC. Its translation is CASSLTTPYEQYF.

There are a few counts of this clonotype. V and J are TRBV7-3 and TRBJ2-3, with 8 bases matching TRBD2. CDR3 length equals 13 residues. In germline, CDR1 is SGHTA, CDR2 FQGTGA. The ends lost 5 bases at V and 6 bases at J; junction bases unmatched: 4. CDR3 sequence (DNA): TGTGCCAGCAGCGGCGGGAGGTCGGATACGCAGTATTTT. It is translated as CASSGGRSDTQYF.